The text below deals with one T cell receptor beta chain. Germline loops: CDR1 SQVTM, CDR2 ANQGSEA. The V gene end was trimmed by 7 bases and the J gene end by 1 base; junction bases not matched to a gene: 11. The CDR3 covers 16 residues. In the original analysis: Amplification of reference gene primers provided the estimated nucleated cell counts. The data were produced by immunoSEQ multiplex PCR, yet TCRdb's version contains in-frame clones alone and is incomplete. V and J calls and clone size are as listed in that table; D and trimming were resolved from the DNA. The sample yields some 700,000 clones, 85% to 90% seen once. The source of the sample is a study of blood T cell repertoires in COVID-19. Overall study context: From the United States, Italy and Spain came samples of acute and convalescent COVID-19. Sources were T cells, B-cell-depleted T cells, or PBMCs; the material itself was cDNA or gDNA.

The gene calls are TRBV29-1 and TRBJ2-2, with 8 positions matching TRBD1. The receptor comes from a woman between 18 and 29 years old with acute or convalescent COVID-19. Sample: peripheral blood. The CDR3 coding sequence is TGCAGCGCCCAACCGGACAGGGCGGGGAACACCGGGGAGCTGTTTTTT. Its protein is CSAQPDRAGNTGELFF.